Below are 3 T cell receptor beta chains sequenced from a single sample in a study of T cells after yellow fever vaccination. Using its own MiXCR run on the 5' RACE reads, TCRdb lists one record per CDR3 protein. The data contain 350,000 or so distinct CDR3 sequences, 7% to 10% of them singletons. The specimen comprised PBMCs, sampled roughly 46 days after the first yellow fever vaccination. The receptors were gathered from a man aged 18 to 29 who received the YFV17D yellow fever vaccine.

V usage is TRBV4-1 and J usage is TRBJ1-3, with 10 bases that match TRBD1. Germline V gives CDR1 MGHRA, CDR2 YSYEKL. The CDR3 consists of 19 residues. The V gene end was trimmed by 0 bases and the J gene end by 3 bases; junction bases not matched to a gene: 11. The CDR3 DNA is TGCGCCAGCAGCCAAGATTTAGGACGGACAGGGGGTCTTGGAAACACCATATATTTT. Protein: CASSQDLGRTGGLGNTIYF.

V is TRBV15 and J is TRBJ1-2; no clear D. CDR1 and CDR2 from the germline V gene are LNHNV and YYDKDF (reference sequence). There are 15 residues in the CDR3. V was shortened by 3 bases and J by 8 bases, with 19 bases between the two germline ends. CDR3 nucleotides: TGTGCCACCAGCAGCGCGAACGAGCGGGGTAGAGGCTACACCTTC. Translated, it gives CATSSANERGRGYTF.

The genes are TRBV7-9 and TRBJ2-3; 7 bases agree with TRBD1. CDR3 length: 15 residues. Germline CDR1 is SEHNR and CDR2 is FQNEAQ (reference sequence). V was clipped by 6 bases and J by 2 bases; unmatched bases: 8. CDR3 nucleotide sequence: TGTGCCAGCAGAGGCCGGGACAGTTACACAGATACGCAGTATTTT. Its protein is CASRGRDSYTDTQYF.